Below, 6 T cell receptor beta chains from the same sample are listed, as sequenced in a study of cytotoxic CD8 clonotypes in ibrutinib-treated CLL. The repertoire was sequenced with immunoSEQ multiplex PCR; TCRdb's copy has only in-frame clones and lacks some. The sample lists tens of thousands of clones, over 45% occurring once. Sequences were derived from PBMCs, sampled before ibrutinib treatment. The receptors were sampled from a human donor with chronic lymphocytic leukemia.

The CDR3 reads CASSLASGVSYEQYF. CDR3 coding DNA: TGTGCCAGCAGTTTAGCTAGCGGGGTCTCCTACGAGCAGTACTTC. The genes are TRBV27 and TRBJ2-7, with 9 bases matching TRBD2. Trimming removed 2 bases from V and 0 bases from J; junction bases left unmatched: 2. The germline V gene has CDR1 MNHEY and CDR2 SMNVEV (reference sequence). The CDR3 sequence is 15 residues long.

There are a few counts of this clone. This chain joins TRBV27 and TRBJ1-2; 10 nucleotides align to TRBD1. The CDR3 covers 15 residues. After removal of 5 bases from V and 6 bases from J, the junction contained 9 bases not matched to a gene. Germline CDR1 and CDR2: MNHEY and SMNVEV (reference sequence). CDR3 sequence reads: CASSKGRDRGHGYTF. The CDR3 region has the DNA TGTGCCAGCAGTAAGGGAAGGGACAGGGGTCATGGCTACACCTTC.

The J gene is TRBJ2-5, the V gene TRBV29-1, with 9 positions matching TRBD2. This CDR3 comprises 15 residues. V lost 4 bases to trimming and J lost 1 base; unmatched junction nucleotides: 7. The germline V gene has CDR1 SQVTM and CDR2 ANQGSEA. The CDR3: CSVGGASGAQETQYF. As DNA, the CDR3 is TGCAGCGTTGGGGGGGCTAGCGGGGCCCAAGAGACCCAGTACTTC. The variable domain in full, completed from reference TRBV29-1 and TRBJ2-5, reads SAVISQKPSRDICQRGTSLTIQCQVDSQVTMMFWYRQQPGQSLTLIATANQGSEATYESGFVIDKFPISRPNLTFSTLTVSNMSPEDSSIYLCSVGGASGAQETQYFGPGTRLLVL.

The V and J genes are TRBV7-2 and TRBJ2-7; 7 nucleotides match TRBD2. Germline CDR1 SGHTA, CDR2 FQGNSA. The V gene end was trimmed by 1 base and the J gene end by 0 bases; junction bases not matched to a gene: 3. The CDR3 contains 15 residues. The CDR3, as DNA: TGTGCCAGCAGCTTAGGGCGGGGGAGCTCCTACGAGCAGTACTTC. Protein sequence: CASSLGRGSSYEQYF.

CDR3 DNA sequence: TGTGCCAGCAGCGATATGGACGGGTACTACGAGCAGTACTTC. Translation gives CASSDMDGYYEQYF. V usage is TRBV11-1 and J usage is TRBJ2-7; D ambiguous. Trimming left V 5 bases short and J 3 bases short, with 14 bases between. The CDR3 runs to 14 residues. Per the germline V gene, CDR1 is SGHAT and CDR2 is FQDESV (reference sequence).

The chain combines TRBV11-2 with TRBJ1-4; 7 bases fit TRBD1. Germline CDR1 and CDR2: SGHAT and FQNNGV. The ends lost 6 bases at V and 6 bases at J; junction bases unmatched: 10. The length of the CDR3 is 15 residues. This CDR3 is CASSTRGGGDEKLFF. CDR3 nucleotides: TGTGCCAGCAGTACCAGAGGGGGCGGGGATGAAAAACTGTTTTTT.